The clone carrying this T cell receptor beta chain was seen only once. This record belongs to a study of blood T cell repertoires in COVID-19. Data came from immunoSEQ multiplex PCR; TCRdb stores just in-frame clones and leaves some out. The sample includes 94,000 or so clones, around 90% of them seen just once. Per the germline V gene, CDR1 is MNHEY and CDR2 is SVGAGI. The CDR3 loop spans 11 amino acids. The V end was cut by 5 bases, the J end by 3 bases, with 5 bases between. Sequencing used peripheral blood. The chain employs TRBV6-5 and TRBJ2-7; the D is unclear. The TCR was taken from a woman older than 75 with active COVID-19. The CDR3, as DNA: TGTGCCAGCAGTACCTACTACGAGCAGTACTTC. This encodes CASSTYYEQYF.